This TCR beta chain was found in a study of cytotoxic CD8 clonotypes in ibrutinib-treated CLL (dated by TCRdb to the early 2020s). Describing the broader study: In this cohort, approximately 14 patients were treatment-naive and approximately twelve were relapsed/refractory, while about 18 had unmutated IGHV. Partial responses were observed in some 24 patients and complete responses in 2; after a median follow-up of around 68 months, remission was maintained in approximately 14 patients and progression was observed in approximately 12. Samples at response were collected after a median of about 11 months of treatment, with a range of about 6 to 40 months. On average, each sample yielded around 250,000 productive templates and about 100,000 productive rearrangements. Of the roughly 86 people in the trial, roughly 27 had longitudinal samples available. Cryopreserved peripheral blood mononuclear cells were collected before treatment, at response, and at either disease progression or sustained remission. Patients were still on ibrutinib when every remission and progressive disease sample was collected. Study-wide conclusions, independent of this receptor: Sampling times were not matched between patients in sustained remission and patients whose disease was progressing, and lymph node repertoires were not examined. An increase in clonality was observed at ibrutinib response, with clonality remaining stable during sustained remission and falling back toward baseline at progression. Public clonotypes were rare and either contracted or stayed stable during treatment, and the rise in clonality at ibrutinib response reflected the expansion of private clonotypes. At baseline, clonality was higher than in age-matched healthy donors and showed a strong correlation with circulating CD8+ T-cell counts.

A MiSeq instrument was used for deep resolution sequencing, which targeted depths ranging from 1 in 1 million up to 1 in 200,000 T cells, with coverage averaging 10x for each clonotype. TCR beta libraries were generated with the immunoSEQ hsTCRB Kit. The study's own analysis went as follows. The data were analyzed with ImmunoSEQ Analyzer and ImmunoSEQ Data Assistant, and V, D and J gene assignments followed IMGT definitions. Clonality, which ranges from 0 to 1, was calculated by subtracting the normalized Shannon entropy of productive rearrangement frequencies from one. Only overrepresented clonotypes making up at least 0.05% of each patient's repertoire were included in the public clonotype analysis. Fewer than 15 age-matched healthy donor repertoires from immuneACCESS served as clonality controls. What TCRdb holds here is the immuneACCESS table cut down to in-frame rearrangements. Part of the clones is not present; checked against another copy, under half of the missing clones reflect an unresolved V gene, and the others are unexplained. That table gives V, J and clone size, and the DNA gave D and trimming. Recorded for this sample are around 140,000 clones; roughly 88% of them occurred a single time. The biggest ten clones account for under 2.5% of the sample.

The sample's time point label, in plain terms: around 25 months on ibrutinib. Approximately 2 micrograms of genomic DNA were extracted from cryopreserved PBMCs for TCR beta library preparation. Longitudinal blood samples from CLL patients receiving ibrutinib monotherapy were subjected to high-throughput TCR beta sequencing. Patients were enrolled in a phase 2 open-label single-center ibrutinib monotherapy trial. Taken from cysteine to phenylalanine, the CDR3 has 13 residues. Of all the DNA, just the CDR3 is kept, 39 bases in frame from base 1. Trimming costs V 3 bases and J 10 bases, and their ends lie 10 bases apart. CDR1 is given as MNHEY and CDR2 as SMNVEV, both from the germline V gene (reference sequence). A few counts support this clone. Its antigen target is currently unknown. No clone much larger than this one lies a single base away; base qualities are absent.

The sequence was collected from a human donor with chronic lymphocytic leukemia. Sequences were derived from PBMCs, sampled after 24 months of ibrutinib treatment. The chain was built from TRBV27 and TRBJ1-6; no confident D gene assignment can be made. The CDR3 corresponds to CASSLGRYSPLHF. At the DNA level, the sequence is TGTGCCAGCAGTTTGGGGAGGTACTCACCCCTCCACTTT.